Below are 23 T cell receptor beta chains sequenced from a single sample in a study of PD-1 blockade in classical Hodgkin lymphoma. Each patient experienced a relapse that followed autologous stem cell transplantation, and brentuximab vedotin exposure varied. The data were produced by immunoSEQ multiplex PCR, yet TCRdb's version contains in-frame clones alone and is incomplete. The top ten hold less than 45% of the sample, which has over 3,500 clones, around three fifths seen once. The starting material was peripheral blood mononuclear cells (PBMCs), obtained at baseline. The receptors here all came from a human donor with classical Hodgkin lymphoma.

This chain links TRBV19 with TRBJ1-2; D unclear. Germline V CDR1 and CDR2: LNHDA, SQIVND (reference sequence). This CDR3 contains 9 residues. Trimming pared 7 bases from V and 5 bases from J, leaving 2 bases between. The DNA for the CDR3 is TGTGCCAGTATTTATGGCTACACCTTC. Protein product: CASIYGYTF.

The chain is built from TRBV6-6 and TRBJ2-1; TRBD2 matches 9 bases. After removal of 7 bases from V and 15 bases from J, the junction contained 7 bases not matched to a gene. CDR3 size: 11 residues. Germline loops: CDR1 MNHNY, CDR2 SVGAGI (reference sequence). CDR3 loop: CASTSGTSLFF. As DNA, the CDR3 is TGTGCCAGCACCTCCGGGACTAGCCTGTTCTTC.

A few counts support this clone. The rearrangement links TRBV10-3 to TRBJ2-7, with unresolved D. The V end lost 3 bases, the J end lost 1 base, and 4 bases lay between the germline ends. This CDR3 region has 12 residues. The germline V gene encodes CDR1 ENHRY and CDR2 SYGVKD. The CDR3 sequence: CAISDSSYEQYF. As DNA, the CDR3 is TGTGCCATCAGTGACAGTTCCTACGAGCAGTACTTC.

This chain connects TRBV30 to TRBJ2-7; 7 bases fit TRBD1. Germline V CDR1 and CDR2: GTSNPN, SVGIG (reference sequence). V shed 2 bases and J 3 bases; nucleotides not matched to a gene: 7. The CDR3 is 14 amino acids. The chain's CDR3 is CAWSPGTGDYEQYF. CDR3 DNA: TGTGCCTGGAGTCCCGGAACAGGGGACTACGAGCAGTACTTC.

This clone is labeled medium-sized (0.01 to 0.1%). The chain uses TRBV19 and TRBJ2-7; 9 bases are a match to TRBD2. This CDR3 is 15 amino acids long. Trimming at V came to 2 bases and at J to 5 bases, leaving 7 bases not matched to a gene. In germline, CDR1 is LNHDA, CDR2 SQIVND (reference sequence). The CDR3, as DNA: TGTGCCAGTAGTATACAGGGCGGGGGGGCCCACGAGCAGTACTTC. It codes for CASSIQGGGAHEQYF.

The chain recombines TRBV15 with TRBJ1-6; tentative D call: TRBD1 (5 bases). The CDR3 has 14 residues. The germline V gene encodes CDR1 LNHNV and CDR2 YYDKDF (reference sequence). Trimming pared 5 bases from V and 7 bases from J, leaving 12 bases between. The CDR3 loop reads CATSVGTGNSPLHF. The CDR3, as DNA: TGTGCCACCAGCGTCGGGACGGGAAATTCACCCCTCCACTTT.

The gene calls are TRBV7-2 and TRBJ1-2, with 8 bases identical to TRBD1. The CDR3 sequence is 13 residues long. Germline V CDR1 and CDR2: SGHTA, FQGNSA. V lost 5 bases and J lost 5; bases outside the gene matches: 4. The CDR3 sequence is CASSPQGAYGYTF. CDR3 nucleotides: TGTGCCAGCAGCCCCCAGGGGGCTTATGGCTACACCTTC. The whole variable domain, filled in from reference TRBV7-2 and TRBJ1-2, reads GAGVSQSPSNKVTEKGKDVELRCDPISGHTALYWYRQSLGQGLEFLIYFQGNSAPDKSGLPSDRFSAERTGGSVSTLTIQRTQQEDSAVYLCASSPQGAYGYTFGSGTRLTVV.

The chain uses TRBV6-6 and TRBJ2-7; D gene unclear. Germline V gives CDR1 MNHNY, CDR2 SVGAGI (reference sequence). CDR3 size: 13 residues. With 6 bases removed from V and 5 bases from J, the gap between germline ends came to 14 bases. The CDR3 DNA reads as TGTGCCAGCAGATTTGTTCCCCCCAACGAGCAGTACTTC. It encodes CASRFVPPNEQYF.

The chain joins TRBV7-3 to TRBJ2-1; 9 bases agree with TRBD1. The CDR3 is made up of 15 amino acids. J lost 5 bases, V lost 5 bases, and 7 bases had no gene match. CDR1 SGHTA and CDR2 FQGTGA come from the germline V gene. In nucleotides, the CDR3 is TGTGCCAGCAGCCACCAGGGACAGGGAAACAATGAGCAGTTCTTC. The encoded protein is CASSHQGQGNNEQFF.

This chain connects TRBV4-1 to TRBJ2-7; D possibly corresponds to TRBD2 (6 bases). Between the trimmed V and J ends, which lost 0 bases and 3 bases, there was a span of 15 bases. Germline loops: CDR1 MGHRA, CDR2 YSYEKL. This CDR3 is 16 amino acids long. The CDR3 protein is CASSQDYAGTVYEQYF. CDR3 nucleotides: TGCGCCAGCAGCCAAGACTACGCGGGGACCGTCTACGAGCAGTACTTC.

CDR3 amino acids: CASSQLANYGYTF. The CDR3 DNA sequence: TGTGCCAGCAGCCAGCTAGCTAACTATGGCTACACCTTC. The chain carries TRBV11-2 and TRBJ1-2; the D is unclear. Trimming removed 5 bases from V and 0 bases from J, with 7 bases in between. This CDR3 region has 13 residues. Germline assignment: CDR1 SGHAT and CDR2 FQNNGV.

The chain combines TRBV19 with TRBJ1-1; TRBD1 agrees at 7 bases. Germline loops: CDR1 LNHDA, CDR2 SQIVND (reference sequence). After removal of 6 bases from V and 1 base from J, the junction contained 11 bases not matched to a gene. This CDR3 has 16 amino acids. Here the CDR3 reads CASSPGDSWRNTEAFF. The CDR3 DNA sequence: TGTGCCAGTAGCCCGGGGGACAGTTGGCGGAACACTGAAGCTTTCTTT.

The CDR3 coding sequence is TGTGCCAGCAGCGCCTATAGACAGGGCCCCTCCTACGAGCAGTACTTC. Its translation is CASSAYRQGPSYEQYF. The chain has TRBV5-4 and TRBJ2-7; 7 positions match TRBD1. From germline, CDR1 is SGHNT and CDR2 YYREEE (reference sequence). V shed 4 bases, J shed 0 bases, and the junction held 10 bases outside the gene matches. The CDR3 covers 16 residues.

V is TRBV14 and J is TRBJ2-1, with D tentatively TRBD2 (6 bases). Per the germline V gene, CDR1 is SGHDN and CDR2 is FVKESK. The CDR3 covers 17 residues. V was shortened by 3 bases and J by 0 bases, with 15 bases between the two germline ends. Here the CDR3 DNA reads TGTGCCAGCAGCCATTACGGGGGATGGAGCTCCTACAATGAGCAGTTCTTC. It codes for CASSHYGGWSSYNEQFF.

The J gene is TRBJ2-7, the V gene TRBV4-2, with 11 bases aligning to TRBD2. This CDR3 has 16 amino acids. Germline loops: CDR1 LGHNA, CDR2 YNFKEQ. V lost 2 bases, J lost 4 bases, and 7 bases stayed unmatched. CDR3 in DNA: TGTGCCAGCAGCCAACCGACTAGCGGGACGAATTACGAGCAGTACTTC. This codes for CASSQPTSGTNYEQYF.

The chain couples TRBV5-1 to TRBJ2-5; TRBD1 is a possible D gene (5 bases). The CDR3 loop spans 13 amino acids. From germline, CDR1 is SGHRS and CDR2 YFSETQ. V lost 4 bases and J lost 2, with 9 bases in between. This CDR3 reads CASSGAGQETQYF. The DNA of the CDR3 is TGCGCCAGCAGCGGGGCCGGGCAAGAGACCCAGTACTTC. The full variable domain, its missing parts supplied by reference TRBV5-1 and TRBJ2-5, is KAGVTQTPRYLIKTRGQQVTLSCSPISGHRSVSWYQQTPGQGLQFLFEYFSETQRNKGNFPGRFSGRQFSNSRSEMNVSTLELGDSALYLCASSGAGQETQYFGPGTRLLVL.

This chain links TRBV25-1 with TRBJ2-7; perhaps TRBD2 as D (5 bases). The CDR3 is 13 amino acids. CDR1 and CDR2 (germline): MGHDK, SYGVNS. Trimming left V 4 bases short and J 6 bases short, with 13 bases between. CDR3 DNA: TGTGCCAGCAGTGGACAAGCTGGGAGCGAGCAGTACTTC. It specifies CASSGQAGSEQYF.

The gene calls are TRBV5-1 and TRBJ2-3; 12 nucleotides line up with TRBD2. V trimming: 3 bases; J trimming: 6 bases; junction bases outside the gene matches: 14. Germline CDR1 is SGHRS and CDR2 is YFSETQ. The CDR3 loop spans 18 amino acids. The CDR3 bases are TGCGCCAGCAGCTGGATACCCGCTAGCGGGGGGGTCTCGGATACGCAGTATTTT. Amino acid sequence: CASSWIPASGGVSDTQYF.

This clone was counted only a few times. The chain employs TRBV7-6 and TRBJ1-4; TRBD1 is a possible D gene (5 bases). V shed 6 bases and J shed 8 bases, with 13 bases lying between them. The germline CDR1 and CDR2 sequences are SGHVS and FNYEAQ. The CDR3 extends over 13 amino acids. CDR3 nucleotide sequence: TGTGCCAGCAGACGAGGGGTTGGGGAAAAACTGTTTTTT. The encoded protein is CASRRGVGEKLFF.

This clone was counted only a few times. The chain joins TRBV28 to TRBJ2-1, with 9 bases aligning to TRBD1. The CDR3 contains 15 residues. In germline, CDR1 is MDHEN, CDR2 SYDVKM. J was trimmed by 9 bases and V by 6 bases; bases with no gene match: 12. For the CDR3, the DNA is TGTGCCAGCAGATTCGGGACAGGGTCGAATGGTGAGCAGTTCTTC. Residues: CASRFGTGSNGEQFF.

This clone was recorded a few times. The J gene is TRBJ2-3, the V gene TRBV6-6, with 7 bases fitting TRBD1. The germline CDR1 and CDR2 sequences are MNHNY and SVGAGI (reference sequence). This CDR3 is built from 13 residues. V was clipped by 7 bases and J by 5 bases; unmatched bases: 6. This chain's CDR3 is CASKTGLGDTQYF. The DNA for the CDR3 is TGTGCCAGCAAGACAGGGCTGGGAGATACGCAGTATTTT.

The chain carries TRBV2 and TRBJ1-1; 7 bases align to TRBD1. V lost 10 bases, J lost 3 bases, and 14 bases stayed unmatched. The germline gives CDR1 SNHLY, CDR2 FYNNEI. CDR3 length: 15 residues. CDR3 nucleotide sequence: TGTGCCACCCAGGGCGGGCCACAGGGGCACACTGAAGCTTTCTTT. Residues: CATQGGPQGHTEAFF.

The sample holds a few counts of this clone. The rearrangement links TRBV15 to TRBJ1-2; D call uncertain. Germline V lookup: CDR1 LNHNV, CDR2 YYDKDF (reference sequence). The CDR3 covers 14 residues. The V and J ends lost 0 bases and 8 bases respectively, with 13 bases between them. The CDR3 bases are TGTGCCACCAGCAGAGATATTCGCCCGGGGGGCTACACCTTC. It is translated as CATSRDIRPGGYTF.